Sequencing of this TCR beta chain was carried out in a study of vaccination effects on CD4 cells after COVID-19. Sequencing used immunoSEQ multiplex PCR; TCRdb keeps in-frame clones, though not all of them. Of fewer than 25,000 clones listed, around two thirds are singletons. Before any sequencing was done, the ViraFEST assay used viral peptide pools to expand antigen-specific CD4+ T cells. Culture lasted 10 days before CD4+ T cell isolation. Nobody among the vaccine recipients had prior SARS-CoV-2 infection (nucleocapsid antibodies were negative). On this clone itself: The antigen is unknown.

Germline V lookup: CDR1 LNHDA, CDR2 SQIVND (reference sequence). V dropped 2 bases and J dropped 0 bases, with 7 bases sitting between them. The CDR3 spans 14 residues. Sequencing was performed on CD4+ T cells from PBMCs cultured with HCoV-OC43 spike peptides, taken before COVID-19 vaccination. Subset noted: HCoV-OC43 spike overlapping peptide pool stimulation. The sequence derives from a human donor who received a COVID-19 vaccine. The V and J genes are TRBV19 and TRBJ1-1; unclear D gene. CDR3 amino acids: CASSIIGVNTEAFF. For the CDR3, the DNA is TGTGCCAGTAGTATAATCGGGGTGAACACTGAAGCTTTCTTT. The variable domain in full, with the rest retrieved from reference TRBV19 and TRBJ1-1, is DGGITQSPKYLFRKEGQNVTLSCEQNLNHDAMYWYRQDPGQGLRLIYYSQIVNDFQKGDIAEGYSVSREKKESFPLTVTSAQKNPTAFYLCASSIIGVNTEAFFGQGTRLTVV.